This T cell receptor (beta chain) emerged from a study of blood T cell repertoires in COVID-19. Across the whole study: T cells, B-cell-depleted T cells, or PBMCs supplied cDNA or gDNA.

Per the original methods: Amplification with reference gene primers provided the estimates of nucleated cell counts. The protocol was immunoSEQ multiplex PCR, while the TCRdb copy is restricted to in-frame clones and leaves out a portion. V and J calls plus clone size are reproduced from that table; the DNA served to infer D and trimming. The table records around 72,000 clones, approximately 87% of them present only once. CDR3 length: 13 amino acids. Germline trimming cut 7 bases from V and 7 bases from J; bases unmatched to any gene: 8. Germline loops: CDR1 MNHEY, CDR2 SVGAGI. What was sequenced was peripheral blood. The source of this sequence is an elderly woman with acute or convalescent COVID-19. The chain joins TRBV6-5 to TRBJ1-2; 8 nucleotides align to TRBD1. The CDR3 is CASTYLDRAGYTF. CDR3 sequence (DNA): TGTGCCAGCACGTATTTGGACAGGGCTGGCTACACCTTC.